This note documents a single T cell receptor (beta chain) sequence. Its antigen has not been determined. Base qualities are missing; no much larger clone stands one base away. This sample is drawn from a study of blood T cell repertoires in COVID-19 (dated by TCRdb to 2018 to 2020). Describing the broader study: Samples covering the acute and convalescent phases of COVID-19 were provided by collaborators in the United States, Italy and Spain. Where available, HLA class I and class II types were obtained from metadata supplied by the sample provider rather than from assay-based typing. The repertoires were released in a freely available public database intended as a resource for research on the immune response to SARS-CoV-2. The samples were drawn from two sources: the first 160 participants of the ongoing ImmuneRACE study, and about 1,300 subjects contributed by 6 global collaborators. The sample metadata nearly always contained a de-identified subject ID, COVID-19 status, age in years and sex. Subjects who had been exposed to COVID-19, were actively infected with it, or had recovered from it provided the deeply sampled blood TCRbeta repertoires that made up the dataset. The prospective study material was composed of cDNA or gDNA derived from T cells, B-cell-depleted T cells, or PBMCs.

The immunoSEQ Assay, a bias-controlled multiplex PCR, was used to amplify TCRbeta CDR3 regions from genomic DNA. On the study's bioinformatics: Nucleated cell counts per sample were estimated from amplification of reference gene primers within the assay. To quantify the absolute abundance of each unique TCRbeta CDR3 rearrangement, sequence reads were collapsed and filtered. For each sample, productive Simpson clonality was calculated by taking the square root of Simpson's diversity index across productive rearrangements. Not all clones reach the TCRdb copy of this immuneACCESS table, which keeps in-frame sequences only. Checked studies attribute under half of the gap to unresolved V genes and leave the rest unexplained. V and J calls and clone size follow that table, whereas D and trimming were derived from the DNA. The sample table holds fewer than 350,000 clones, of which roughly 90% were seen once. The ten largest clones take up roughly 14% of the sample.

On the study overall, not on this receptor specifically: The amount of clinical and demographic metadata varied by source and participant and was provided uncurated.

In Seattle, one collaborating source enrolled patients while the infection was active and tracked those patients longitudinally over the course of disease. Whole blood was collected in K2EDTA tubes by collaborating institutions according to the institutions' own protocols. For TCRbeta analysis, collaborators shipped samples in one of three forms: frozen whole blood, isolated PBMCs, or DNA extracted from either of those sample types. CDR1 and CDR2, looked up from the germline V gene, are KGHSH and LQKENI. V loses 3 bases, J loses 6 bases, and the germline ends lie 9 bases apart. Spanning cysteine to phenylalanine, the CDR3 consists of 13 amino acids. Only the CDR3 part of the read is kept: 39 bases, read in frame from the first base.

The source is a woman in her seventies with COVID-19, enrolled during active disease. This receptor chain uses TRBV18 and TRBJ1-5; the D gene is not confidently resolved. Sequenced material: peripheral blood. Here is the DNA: TGTGCCAGCTCACCCGCAGGTAGTCAGCCCCAGCATTTT. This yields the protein CASSPAGSQPQHF.